The rows below give T cell receptor beta chains drawn from one sample of a study of CD8 T cells in ankylosing spondylitis. From the 5' RACE reads, TCRdb called clonotypes with MiXCR, one entry per CDR3 protein. Here the sample spans 180,000 or so distinct CDR3 sequences, roughly 11% being singletons. The source material was blood, either unsorted or a sorted T cell fraction (not recorded which). The receptors originated from a male donor with ankylosing spondylitis or in good health (not recorded which). The CDR3 runs from the conserved cysteine through the conserved F or W. D genes are given only for firm matches. Size is omitted from some rows. Given values are once, few, many or a class for expanded clones.

d_call j_call v_call clone_size cdr3_nt cdr3_aa
TRBD2 TRBJ2-1 TRBV7-8 many TGTGCCAGCAGCATCCTGAGCGGGGGGCCATACAATGAGCAGTTCTTC CASSILSGGPYNEQFF
NA TRBJ2-3 TRBV4-3 many TGCGCCAGCAGCCAGAGGAACAGGCCAGCAGATACGCAGTATTTT CASSQRNRPADTQYF
NA TRBJ1-2 TRBV25-1 many TGTGCCAGCAGTGATAGGGGACTTAACTATGGCTACACCTTC CASSDRGLNYGYTF
TRBD1 TRBJ2-7 TRBV27 few TGTGCCAGCAGTAACATCGGGACAGGGAGCTACGAGCAGTACTTC CASSNIGTGSYEQYF
NA TRBJ2-4 TRBV4-3 many TGCGCCAGCAGCCAAGATCTGCGGGCCAAAAACATTCAGTACTTC CASSQDLRAKNIQYF
NA TRBJ2-3 TRBV5-1 many TGCGCCAGCAGCTTGGGTGTGCTAGCCGCAGATACGCAGTATTTT CASSLGVLAADTQYF
NA TRBJ1-2 TRBV9 NA TGTGCCAGCAGCGCAGCACAGGGTAGGAGCTATGGCTACACCTTC CASSAAQGRSYGYTF
TRBD2 TRBJ2-1 TRBV27 NA TGTGCCGGCACTACTAGCGCCGGGGTAAAGATGAATGAGCAGTTCTTC CAGTTSAGVKMNEQFF
TRBD2 TRBJ2-1 TRBV5-6 many TGTGCCAGCAGCTTCCGACTAGCGGGGGGTGGAACCTACAATGAGCAGTTCTTC CASSFRLAGGGTYNEQFF
TRBD1 TRBJ2-2 TRBV20-1 many TGCAGTGCTAGAGCTGGGACAGGGGGGGTCGGGGAGCTGTTTTTT CSARAGTGGVGELFF
TRBD1 TRBJ1-5 TRBV6-1 few TGTGCCAGCAGTGGACAGGGAGCCTCTCAGCCCCAGCATTTT CASSGQGASQPQHF
TRBD2 TRBJ2-5 TRBV12-3/TRBV12-4 few TGTGCCAGCGGGAACAGCGGGGTGCAAGAGACCCAGTACTTC CASGNSGVQETQYF
NA TRBJ2-1 TRBV12-3/TRBV12-4 many TGTGCCAGCAGTTATTTACGGGGTGAGCAGTTCTTC CASSYLRGEQFF
NA TRBJ1-6 TRBV5-6 many TGTGCCAGCAGCTTGGACGGGGATTCACCCCTCCACTTT CASSLDGDSPLHF
NA TRBJ1-4 TRBV6-5 few TGTGCCAGCAGTTACTCAGGCAGGGGAGGTGAAAAACTGTTTTTT CASSYSGRGGEKLFF
NA TRBJ2-2 TRBV9 many TGTGCCAGCAGCGTAGACACCGGGGAGCTGTTTTTT CASSVDTGELFF
TRBD2 TRBJ2-7 TRBV6-6 many TGTGCCAGCGTCCCTAGCGGGAGCTACGAGCAGTACTTC CASVPSGSYEQYF
NA TRBJ2-7 TRBV6-2/TRBV6-3 many TGTGCCAGCAGTTCGGCAGCCCTACTTTACGAGCAGTACTTC CASSSAALLYEQYF
NA TRBJ2-3 TRBV19 many TGTGCCAGTAGTATAGAGGCCTCAGAGGTGGATACGCAGTATTTT CASSIEASEVDTQYF
NA TRBJ2-7 TRBV10-3 NA TGTGCCATCAGTGAGGGGGGAGCTCTCTACGAGCAGTACTTC CAISEGGALYEQYF
NA TRBJ2-1 TRBV25-1 many TGTGCCAGCAGTGAAGACCGGGCATACAATGAGCAGTTCTTC CASSEDRAYNEQFF
NA TRBJ1-2 TRBV12-3/TRBV12-4 NA TGTGCCAGCAGTTTTCGGACGGGGGCAGGGCAGGAACTTGGCTACACCTTC CASSFRTGAGQELGYTF
NA TRBJ2-2 TRBV14 many TGTGCCAGCAGCCAAGACTTCAACACCGGGGAGCTGTTTTTT CASSQDFNTGELFF
NA TRBJ2-2 TRBV11-3 NA TGTGCCAGCAGCTTAAACGGGGGTGAGACCGGGGAGCTGTTTTTT CASSLNGGETGELFF
TRBD1 TRBJ2-2 TRBV5-1 many TGCGCCAGCAGCTTGGGACAGGGTGGAACCGGGGAGCTGTTTTTT CASSLGQGGTGELFF
TRBD2 TRBJ2-3 TRBV5-1 few TGCGCCAGCAGCTCGACTAGCGGGAGCTCAGATACGCAGTATTTT CASSSTSGSSDTQYF
TRBD1 TRBJ1-6 TRBV10-3 many TGTGCCACCAATAACAGGGGCACCAAAGAATCACCCCTCCACTTT CATNNRGTKESPLHF
NA TRBJ1-1 TRBV10-3 many TGTGCCCTTCGGACTCTAGGGGAGACTGAAGCTTTCTTT CALRTLGETEAFF
NA TRBJ2-7 TRBV5-1 many TGCGCCAGCAGCTTGCAGTCCCCTTACGAGCAGTACTTC CASSLQSPYEQYF